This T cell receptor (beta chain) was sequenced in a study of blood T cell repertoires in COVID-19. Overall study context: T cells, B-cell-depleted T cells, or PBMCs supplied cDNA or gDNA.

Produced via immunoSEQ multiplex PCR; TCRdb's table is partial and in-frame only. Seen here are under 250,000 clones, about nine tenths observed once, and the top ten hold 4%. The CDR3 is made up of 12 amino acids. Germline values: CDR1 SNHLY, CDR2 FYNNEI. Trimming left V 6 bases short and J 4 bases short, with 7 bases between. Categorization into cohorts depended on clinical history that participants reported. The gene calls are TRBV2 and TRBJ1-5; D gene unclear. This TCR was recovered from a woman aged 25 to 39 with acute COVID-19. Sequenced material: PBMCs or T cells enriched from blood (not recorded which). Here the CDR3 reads CASRRANQPQHF. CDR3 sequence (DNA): TGTGCCAGCAGGCGGGCAAATCAGCCCCAGCATTTT.